The 10 T cell receptor beta chains in this list originate from one sample, sequenced in a study of blood T cell repertoires in COVID-19. Profiling relied on immunoSEQ multiplex PCR, and the TCRdb table lists in-frame clones only, not all of them. Found here are some 110,000 clones, approximately 81% of them singletons; the top ten hold approximately 1.5%. The sequencing input was peripheral blood. These receptors were obtained from a middle-aged man with acute or convalescent COVID-19.

The chain couples TRBV4-1 to TRBJ2-5, with TRBD1 as a possible D gene (6 bases). With 4 bases removed from V and 5 bases from J, the gap between germline ends came to 17 bases. CDR1 is MGHRA and CDR2 is YSYEKL in the germline V gene. This CDR3 has 15 amino acids. CDR3 coding DNA: TGCGCCAGCAGCCGCCCGGGACATTCTCGGGAGACCCAGTACTTC. It codes for CASSRPGHSRETQYF.

The chain has TRBV5-1 and TRBJ1-2, with D tentatively TRBD1 (5 bases). The V end was cut by 4 bases, the J end by 4 bases, with 11 bases between. This CDR3 has 13 amino acids. CDR1 is SGHRS and CDR2 is YFSETQ in the germline V gene. This chain's CDR3 is CASSPSGSYGYTF. CDR3 in DNA: TGCGCCAGCAGCCCGTCAGGGTCCTATGGCTACACCTTC. The entire variable domain, with the rest obtained from reference TRBV5-1 and TRBJ1-2, is as follows: KAGVTQTPRYLIKTRGQQVTLSCSPISGHRSVSWYQQTPGQGLQFLFEYFSETQRNKGNFPGRFSGRQFSNSRSEMNVSTLELGDSALYLCASSPSGSYGYTFGSGTRLTVV.

This chain joins TRBV19 and TRBJ1-2; perhaps TRBD1 as D (5 bases). V lost 5 bases, J lost 4 bases, and 14 bases lay in between. CDR1 is LNHDA, CDR2 SQIVND, per germline (reference sequence). This CDR3 spans 14 amino acids. In nucleotides, the CDR3 is TGTGCCAGTAGTCTACCGGGACTTAGCTATGGCTACACCTTC. It specifies CASSLPGLSYGYTF.

The chain joins TRBV18 to TRBJ1-2, with TRBD1 identical over 8 bases. This CDR3 has 16 residues. Germline CDR1 reads KGHSH; CDR2 reads LQKENI. V was clipped by 2 bases and J by 4 bases; unmatched bases: 9. The CDR3 sequence is CASSPVPPQGGYGYTF. As DNA, the CDR3 is TGTGCCAGCTCACCAGTTCCCCCACAGGGGGGCTATGGCTACACCTTC.

The chain links TRBV7-3 to TRBJ2-1; maybe TRBD2 (6 bases). V was clipped by 2 bases and J by 7 bases, with 21 bases between them. The CDR3 extends over 17 amino acids. Germline lookup yields CDR1 SGHTA and CDR2 FQGTGA. The CDR3 DNA reads as TGTGCCAGCAGCTTAGTTTCGGTTGGCGGGATTTGGAATGAGCAGTTCTTC. Translated: CASSLVSVGGIWNEQFF.

This clone occurred a few times. The rearrangement uses TRBV11-1 and TRBJ1-3; D not certain. The germline V gene has CDR1 SGHAT and CDR2 FQDESV (reference sequence). Trimming pared 8 bases from V and 4 bases from J, leaving 15 bases between. The CDR3 length is 14 residues. CDR3 sequence: CASEGLWEGNTIYF. CDR3 sequence (DNA): TGTGCCAGCGAGGGCCTATGGGAAGGAAACACCATATATTTT.

The V gene is TRBV7-8, the J gene TRBJ2-3; no reliable D call. CDR3 length: 14 amino acids. The germline gives CDR1 SGHVS, CDR2 FQNEAQ. Between the trimmed V and J ends, which lost 4 bases and 1 base, there was a span of 9 bases. The CDR3 nucleotides are TGTGCCAGCAGCTACTCTTTCGGCACAGATACGCAGTATTTT. Protein product: CASSYSFGTDTQYF.

The chain joins TRBV28 to TRBJ2-7, with 8 nucleotides matching TRBD1. V shed 6 bases and J 2 bases; nucleotides not matched to a gene: 9. Per the germline V gene, CDR1 is MDHEN and CDR2 is SYDVKM. This CDR3 spans 15 amino acids. This CDR3 reads CASRPTGVSTYEQYF. The CDR3 nucleotides read TGTGCCAGCAGGCCGACAGGGGTATCGACCTACGAGCAGTACTTC.

CDR3 nucleotides: TGTGCCAGCAGTCCGGACAGGGGGAATCAGCCCCAGCATTTT. Amino acids: CASSPDRGNQPQHF. The chain couples TRBV6-4 to TRBJ1-5; TRBD1 matches 10 bases. V was pared by 5 bases and J by 4 bases, with 2 bases of the junction left unmatched. The CDR3 has 14 amino acids. The V gene's germline CDR1 is MRHNA and CDR2 SNTAGT.

This rearrangement joins TRBV29-1 to TRBJ1-2; weak D call: TRBD1 (6 bases). V lost 6 bases and J 2 bases, leaving 10 bases between the germline ends. This CDR3 is built from 12 residues. Germline CDR1 and CDR2: SQVTM and ANQGSEA. DNA of the CDR3: TGCAGCGTCGAAACAGGGAACTATGGCTACACCTTC. Encoded protein: CSVETGNYGYTF.